These 16 T cell receptor beta chains share one sample of origin, sequenced in a study of blood T cell repertoires in COVID-19. The repertoire was sequenced with immunoSEQ multiplex PCR; TCRdb's copy has only in-frame clones and lacks some. Counted here are 120,000 to 150,000 clones, 75% to 90% occurring once; the ten biggest clones make up about 11%. Sequenced: peripheral blood. Every receptor here comes from a woman of 80 years or more with acute or convalescent COVID-19.

This chain uses TRBV5-5 with TRBJ2-1, with 8 bases lining up with TRBD1. Germline CDR1 is SGHKS and CDR2 is YYEKEE (reference sequence). The CDR3 is 17 residues long. The junction had 12 bases not matched to a gene; V was cut back by 6 bases and J by 1 base. DNA of the CDR3: TGTGCCAGCATCCTCGCAGGGGGCCACATTTCCTACAATGAGCAGTTCTTC. It translates to CASILAGGHISYNEQFF.

In this sample, this clone turned up a few times. The chain joins TRBV20-1 to TRBJ1-1; 8 positions match TRBD1. CDR3 length equals 11 residues. The ends lost 6 bases at V and 6 bases at J; junction bases unmatched: 3. Per germline, CDR1 DFQATT and CDR2 SNEGSKA (reference sequence). CDR3 DNA: TGCAGTGCCGAACAGGGGGCTGAAGCTTTCTTT. This gives the protein CSAEQGAEAFF.

The V gene is TRBV6-5, the J gene TRBJ2-7; TRBD2 matches at 7 bases. Germline-derived CDR1 and CDR2 are MNHEY and SVGAGI. The CDR3 loop spans 12 amino acids. Trimming at V came to 11 bases and at J to 2 bases, leaving 6 bases not matched to a gene. CDR3 residues: CACRGDTYEQYF. CDR3 sequence (DNA): TGTGCCTGCCGGGGGGATACCTACGAGCAGTACTTC.

This chain uses TRBV9 with TRBJ1-1; TRBD1 agrees at 9 bases. The V and J ends lost 0 bases and 5 bases, in that order; junction bases with no gene match: 11. The germline V gene has CDR1 SGDLS and CDR2 YYNGEE. This CDR3 region has 17 residues. CDR3 nucleotides: TGTGCCAGCAGCGTAGCCGGGACAGGGCTGGAAGGAACTGAAGCTTTCTTT. Amino acid sequence: CASSVAGTGLEGTEAFF.

The chain employs TRBV6-5 and TRBJ1-1; 8 nucleotides line up with TRBD1. Per the germline V gene, CDR1 is MNHEY and CDR2 is SVGAGI. The length of the CDR3 is 13 residues. V lost 9 bases to trimming and J lost 2 bases; unmatched junction nucleotides: 5. The CDR3 loop is CASKQGGNTEAFF. DNA of the CDR3: TGTGCCAGTAAACAGGGGGGTAACACTGAAGCTTTCTTT.

The gene calls are TRBV5-1 and TRBJ2-5; 10 nucleotides line up with TRBD2. V trimming: 6 bases; J trimming: 4 bases; junction bases outside the gene matches: 12. The CDR3 is made up of 16 amino acids. CDR1 SGHRS and CDR2 YFSETQ come from the germline V gene. The CDR3, as DNA: TGCGCCAGCAAACCAGGGAGCGGGGGGGCCGCAGAGACCCAGTACTTC. It encodes CASKPGSGGAAETQYF.

This clone was detected only once. J is TRBJ1-6 and V is TRBV5-4; a possible D gene is TRBD1 (6 bases). Germline CDR1 and CDR2: SGHNT and YYREEE (reference sequence). The CDR3 is made up of 14 amino acids. V dropped 3 bases and J dropped 8 bases, with 12 bases sitting between them. The DNA of the CDR3 is TGTGCCAGCAGCTCAGGACAGAGTTATTCACCCCTCCACTTT. It yields the protein CASSSGQSYSPLHF. Drawing the rest from reference TRBV5-4 and TRBJ1-6, the complete variable domain is ETGVTQSPTHLIKTRGQQVTLRCSSQSGHNTVSWYQQALGQGPQFIFQYYREEENGRGNFPPRFSGLQFPNYSSELNVNALELDDSALYLCASSSGQSYSPLHFGNGTRLTVT.

The chain recombines TRBV2 with TRBJ1-1; 7 bases are shared with TRBD1. This CDR3 contains 13 residues. The germline CDR1 and CDR2 sequences are SNHLY and FYNNEI. J was trimmed by 5 bases and V by 9 bases; bases with no gene match: 9. The CDR3 bases are TGTGCCAGTCGCCTTACAGGGGAAACTGAAGCTTTCTTT. Translated: CASRLTGETEAFF.

This clone was seen just once. V and J are TRBV4-1 and TRBJ2-7, with 11 bases lining up with TRBD2. The CDR3 has 15 residues. Trimming at V came to 2 bases and at J to 4 bases, leaving 4 bases not matched to a gene. Per the germline V gene, CDR1 is MGHRA and CDR2 is YSYEKL. CDR3 in DNA: TGCGCCAGCAGCCAAACTAGCGGGGGCTTATACGAGCAGTACTTC. Its protein is CASSQTSGGLYEQYF.

The V call is TRBV5-5, the J call TRBJ1-3, with no clear D. Trimming removed 1 base at V and 2 bases at J, with 7 bases between. Germline V lookup: CDR1 SGHKS, CDR2 YYEKEE (reference sequence). The length of the CDR3 is 14 residues. CDR3 amino acids: CASSLLVTGNTIYF. The CDR3 DNA is TGTGCCAGCAGCTTGTTAGTTACTGGAAACACCATATATTTT.

The chain joins TRBV15 to TRBJ1-4, with D perhaps matching TRBD1 (5 bases). The CDR3 spans 15 residues. Germline V gives CDR1 LNHNV, CDR2 YYDKDF (reference sequence). Trimming removed 1 base at V and 7 bases at J, with 13 bases between. CDR3 sequence reads: CATSRGGRAGEKLFF. DNA for the CDR3: TGTGCCACCAGCAGAGGGGGCAGGGCCGGTGAAAAACTGTTTTTT. Based on the CDR3 plus reference TRBV15 and TRBJ1-4, the full variable domain is DAMVIQNPRYQVTQFGKPVTLSCSQTLNHNVMYWYQQKSSQAPKLLFHYYDKDFNNEADTPDNFQSRRPNTSFCFLDIRSPGLGDTAMYLCATSRGGRAGEKLFFGSGTQLSVL.

The chain combines TRBV18 with TRBJ2-1; TRBD1 matches at 7 bases. The V and J ends lost 2 bases and 0 bases, in that order; junction bases with no gene match: 1. CDR3 length equals 15 residues. Germline CDR1 and CDR2: KGHSH and LQKENI. CDR3 DNA: TGTGCCAGCTCACCAGCAGGGGGCTCCTACAATGAGCAGTTCTTC. It codes for CASSPAGGSYNEQFF.

This chain links TRBV6-5 with TRBJ2-4; D is ambiguous. Germline-derived CDR1 and CDR2 are MNHEY and SVGAGI. The ends were cut back, 7 bases at V and 8 bases at J, with 12 bases in the middle. This CDR3 region has 12 residues. CDR3 amino acids: CASKVSQDIQYF. For the CDR3, the DNA is TGTGCCAGCAAGGTATCTCAGGACATTCAGTACTTC.

This clone was seen a single time. The chain combines TRBV18 with TRBJ2-5; 9 positions match TRBD1. Germline trimming cut 3 bases from V and 5 bases from J; bases unmatched to any gene: 10. The CDR3 length is 16 residues. From germline, CDR1 is KGHSH and CDR2 LQKENI. CDR3: CASSPTITGGWETQYF. As DNA, the CDR3 is TGTGCCAGCTCACCGACCATCACAGGGGGCTGGGAGACCCAGTACTTC. The whole variable domain, filled in from reference TRBV18 and TRBJ2-5, reads NAGVMQNPRHLVRRRGQEARLRCSPMKGHSHVYWYRQLPEEGLKFMVYLQKENIIDESGMPKERFSAEFPKEGPSILRIQQVVRGDSAAYFCASSPTITGGWETQYFGPGTRLLVL.

This chain joins TRBV9 and TRBJ2-7, with 8 nucleotides matching TRBD1. This CDR3 has 16 residues. V gave up 1 base and J gave up 0 bases; unmatched junction bases: 6. Germline values: CDR1 SGDLS, CDR2 YYNGEE. CDR3 sequence reads: CASSVSWTGTSYEQYF. The DNA for the CDR3 is TGTGCCAGCAGCGTATCTTGGACAGGGACCTCCTACGAGCAGTACTTC.

This rearrangement joins TRBV7-3 to TRBJ2-1; D is possibly TRBD1 (6 bases). V was cut by 5 bases and J by 4 bases, with 9 bases left in between. Germline assignment: CDR1 SGHTA and CDR2 FQGTGA. The CDR3 has 13 amino acids. The DNA for the CDR3 is TGTGCCAGCAGCCAGGGGTCGTACAATGAGCAGTTCTTC. This codes for CASSQGSYNEQFF.